One and the same sample provided the 14 T cell receptor beta chains below, sequenced in a study of cytomegalovirus exposure and HLA in healthy donors. The PCR was carried out with 60 Vbeta primers and 13 Jbeta primers. Repertoires were generated with immunoSEQ multiplex PCR, while TCRdb's copy carries only in-frame clones and drops some. The profile covers 150,000 or so clones, with approximately 78% appearing a single time and about 2.9% taken by the ten largest. The sample taken for sequencing was PBMCs. These receptors were obtained from a man in his forties in good health and CMV-seropositive.

The V gene is TRBV4-1, the J gene TRBJ1-1; tentative D call: TRBD1 (6 bases). Germline assignment: CDR1 MGHRA and CDR2 YSYEKL. The CDR3 is 15 amino acids. V lost 0 bases, J lost 5 bases, and 13 bases lay in between. The CDR3 DNA reads TGCGCCAGCAGCCAAGAAATCAGGGGTATTACTGAAGCTTTCTTT. Translated, it gives CASSQEIRGITEAFF.

This rearrangement joins TRBV11-2 to TRBJ2-7, with 7 bases matching TRBD1. Germline-derived CDR1 and CDR2 are SGHAT and FQNNGV. V was clipped by 1 base and J by 4 bases; unmatched bases: 4. There are 14 residues in the CDR3. For the CDR3, the DNA is TGTGCCAGCAGCTTAGGGACAGGACCTTACGAGCAGTACTTC. Encoded protein: CASSLGTGPYEQYF.

Here the CDR3 DNA reads TGTGCCAGCAGTTTACCGGCTAGCGGGAGCAGGGATACGCAGTATTTT. This gives the protein CASSLPASGSRDTQYF. The rearrangement uses TRBV28 and TRBJ2-3, with TRBD2 matching over 10 bases. Germline loops: CDR1 MDHEN, CDR2 SYDVKM. The V gene end was trimmed by 2 bases and the J gene end by 6 bases; junction bases not matched to a gene: 8. There are 16 residues in the CDR3.

The chain employs TRBV30 and TRBJ2-2, with D uncertain. CDR1 and CDR2 (germline): GTSNPN, SVGIG (reference sequence). This CDR3 has 13 residues. V was shortened by 3 bases and J by 7 bases, with 12 bases between the two germline ends. The CDR3 region has the DNA TGTGCCTGGAGCGCACGGTCGCACGGGGAGCTGTTTTTT. Translating it yields CAWSARSHGELFF.

The CDR3 region has the DNA TGTGCCAGCAGTCGGGTCTATTCGGCGGGGGGGGTACGTCAGTTCTTC. Translation: CASSRVYSAGGVRQFF. The chain has TRBV28 and TRBJ2-1; 9 bases line up with TRBD2. This CDR3 spans 16 amino acids. V lost 5 bases to trimming and J lost 13 bases; unmatched junction nucleotides: 18. Per the germline V gene, CDR1 is MDHEN and CDR2 is SYDVKM.

The V and J genes are TRBV7-6 and TRBJ1-1, with 8 positions matching TRBD1. This CDR3 is built from 13 residues. The junction had 6 bases not matched to a gene; V was cut back by 7 bases and J by 5 bases. Germline V CDR1 and CDR2: SGHVS, FNYEAQ. The CDR3 nucleotides read TGTGCCAGCACCTCAGGGGGCGGAACTGAAGCTTTCTTT. Residues: CASTSGGGTEAFF.

The chain combines TRBV5-5 with TRBJ2-1; 10 bases are a match to TRBD2. CDR3 length equals 16 residues. Germline CDR1 SGHKS, CDR2 YYEKEE (reference sequence). Germline trimming cut 1 base from V and 1 base from J; bases unmatched to any gene: 2. CDR3 residues: CASSLTSGASYNEQFF. The CDR3, as DNA: TGTGCCAGCAGCTTGACTAGCGGGGCTTCCTACAATGAGCAGTTCTTC.

This clone was counted only a few times. The chain uses TRBV30 and TRBJ1-5; 9 bases map to TRBD1. Germline V CDR1 and CDR2: GTSNPN, SVGIG (reference sequence). This CDR3 contains 16 residues. Trimming cost V 2 bases and J 4 bases; bases outside gene matches: 9. Here the CDR3 DNA reads TGTGCCTGGAGTCCTCCCGGGACAGGGTTGAATCAGCCCCAGCATTTT. Protein: CAWSPPGTGLNQPQHF.

The J gene is TRBJ2-1, the V gene TRBV19, with 9 positions matching TRBD2. Trimming at V came to 6 bases and at J to 5 bases, leaving 8 bases not matched to a gene. The CDR3 consists of 15 residues. Germline lookup yields CDR1 LNHDA and CDR2 SQIVND (reference sequence). The CDR3 reads CASSSISSGDNEQFF. CDR3 nucleotides: TGTGCCAGTAGCTCAATTTCTAGCGGGGACAATGAGCAGTTCTTC.

The J gene is TRBJ2-7, the V gene TRBV30; TRBD2 agrees at 10 bases. V gave up 2 bases and J gave up 6 bases; unmatched junction bases: 4. The CDR3 spans 13 residues. From germline, CDR1 is GTSNPN and CDR2 SVGIG (reference sequence). Here the CDR3 DNA reads TGTGCCTGGAGTCTAGCGGGAGCTAGCGAGCAGTACTTC. The encoded protein is CAWSLAGASEQYF.

V usage is TRBV27 and J usage is TRBJ2-6; no clear D. Trimming stripped 0 bases from V and 2 bases from J, with 5 bases between. The CDR3 sequence is 15 residues long. Germline V gene data show CDR1 as MNHEY and CDR2 as SMNVEV (reference sequence). CDR3 coding DNA: TGTGCCAGCAGTTTATCTCGGGCTGGGGCCAACGTCCTGACTTTC. Protein: CASSLSRAGANVLTF. Drawing the rest from reference TRBV27 and TRBJ2-6, the complete variable domain is EAQVTQNPRYLITVTGKKLTVTCSQNMNHEYMSWYRQDPGLGLRQIYYSMNVEVTDKGDVPEGYKVSRKEKRNFPLILESPSPNQTSLYFCASSLSRAGANVLTFGAGSRLTVL.

The V and J genes are TRBV5-1 and TRBJ1-1; a weak D match, TRBD1 (5 bases). With 4 bases removed from V and 4 bases from J, the gap between germline ends came to 14 bases. Germline lookup yields CDR1 SGHRS and CDR2 YFSETQ. This CDR3 contains 14 residues. CDR3 sequence (DNA): TGCGCCAGCAGCATGGTTGGGGGGAGCACTGAAGCTTTCTTT. Translation gives CASSMVGGSTEAFF.

V is TRBV7-3 and J is TRBJ1-2; 12 bases align to TRBD1. Per germline, CDR1 SGHTA and CDR2 FQGTGA. The length of the CDR3 is 15 residues. Losses at the gene ends were 4 bases for V and 3 bases for J; bases not matched to a gene: 3. CDR3 region: CASSSGTGGYYGYTF. The CDR3 nucleotides are TGTGCCAGCAGCTCCGGGACAGGGGGCTACTATGGCTACACCTTC.

This clone was detected a few times. The chain links TRBV5-6 to TRBJ2-7; tentative D call: TRBD1 (5 bases). This CDR3 is built from 14 residues. V lost 4 bases, J lost 3 bases, and 14 bases lay in between. Germline V CDR1 and CDR2: SGHDT, YYEEEE. CDR3 nucleotide sequence: TGTGCCAGCAGCGGGGCGGTTTCACTCTACGAGCAGTACTTC. Translating it yields CASSGAVSLYEQYF.